This entry lists 22 T cell receptor beta chains sequenced from one sample in a study of vaccination effects on CD4 cells after COVID-19. These TCRs are of unknown antigen specificity. Some clones are missing from TCRdb's copy, which holds only in-frame ones; the method was immunoSEQ multiplex PCR. The table lists 70,000 or so clones, 60% to 75% of them singletons, with about 4.7% in the top ten. Ahead of sequencing, the ViraFEST assay grew antigen-specific CD4+ T cells using viral peptide pools. Culture lasted approximately 10 days before CD4+ T cell isolation. The person was diagnosed with PCR-confirmed SARS-CoV-2 infection between March and December 2020. The sequences come from CD4+ T cells from PBMCs cultured with HIV peptides, collected before COVID-19 vaccination. Subset in this sample: HIV-1 Nef peptide pool negative control/reference culture. All receptors come from a human donor who had a prior SARS-CoV-2 infection.

This clone occurred once. This rearrangement joins TRBV10-3 to TRBJ2-7; D not certain. The CDR3 is 15 residues long. The germline V gene encodes CDR1 ENHRY and CDR2 SYGVKD. V was clipped by 0 bases and J by 0 bases, with 9 bases between them. CDR3 coding DNA: TGTGCCATCAGTGAGTCGTGGGTCAGCTCCTACGAGCAGTACTTC. It translates to CAISESWVSSYEQYF.

The CDR3 is CASSWDSPTDTQYF. The CDR3 DNA is TGCGCCAGCAGCTGGGACTCCCCCACAGATACGCAGTATTTT. This chain uses TRBV5-1 with TRBJ2-3; D perhaps matches TRBD2 (6 bases). Trimming pared 3 bases from V and 2 bases from J, leaving 10 bases between. Germline V gene sequence: CDR1 SGHRS, CDR2 YFSETQ. The CDR3 contains 14 residues.

This clone has just a few counts. The CDR3 here is CASSLGQNTGELFF. As DNA, the CDR3 is TGCGCCAGCAGCCTGGGACAGAACACCGGGGAGCTGTTTTTT. The chain couples TRBV5-1 to TRBJ2-2, with D possibly TRBD1 on 6 matching bases. V was trimmed by 4 bases and J by 1 base, leaving 8 bases between them. The germline V gene encodes CDR1 SGHRS and CDR2 YFSETQ. This CDR3 contains 14 residues. Full variable domain (missing parts from reference TRBV5-1 and TRBJ2-2): KAGVTQTPRYLIKTRGQQVTLSCSPISGHRSVSWYQQTPGQGLQFLFEYFSETQRNKGNFPGRFSGRQFSNSRSEMNVSTLELGDSALYLCASSLGQNTGELFFGEGSRLTVL.

The CDR3 spells CASSPWTSGGAGDEQFF. CDR3 bases: TGCGCCAGCAGCCCGTGGACTAGCGGGGGGGCCGGGGATGAGCAGTTCTTC. The chain combines TRBV5-1 with TRBJ2-1, with 15 bases lining up with TRBD2. Per the germline V gene, CDR1 is SGHRS and CDR2 is YFSETQ. CDR3 length equals 17 residues. V was pared by 4 bases and J by 8 bases, with 10 bases of the junction left unmatched.

This clone was counted between two and nine times. The chain joins TRBV2 to TRBJ2-1; D may be TRBD1 (6 bases). The CDR3 spans 15 residues. V was shortened by 5 bases and J by 0 bases, with 11 bases between the two germline ends. CDR1 is SNHLY, CDR2 FYNNEI, per germline. The CDR3 loop is CASSPGVSSYNEQFF. In DNA form, the CDR3 reads TGTGCCAGCAGTCCAGGGGTGAGCTCCTACAATGAGCAGTTCTTC.

The chain joins TRBV5-1 to TRBJ2-1; the D call may be TRBD1 or TRBD2 (5 bases each). Looked up from germline, CDR1 is SGHRS and CDR2 is YFSETQ. The CDR3 extends over 12 amino acids. Trimming left V 5 bases short and J 5 bases short, with 8 bases between. The CDR3 spells CASSSGHNEQFF. For the CDR3, the DNA is TGCGCCAGCAGTTCGGGGCACAATGAGCAGTTCTTC.

V and J are TRBV5-1 and TRBJ2-1, with 9 positions matching TRBD2. The length of the CDR3 is 15 residues. J was trimmed by 2 bases and V by 6 bases; bases with no gene match: 6. Germline lookup yields CDR1 SGHRS and CDR2 YFSETQ. DNA for the CDR3: TGCGCCAGCACCAATAGCGGGGGTACCTACAATGAGCAGTTCTTC. Translation gives CASTNSGGTYNEQFF.

The J gene is TRBJ2-7, the V gene TRBV6-5; D is undetermined. Germline V gives CDR1 MNHEY, CDR2 SVGAGI. The ends were cut back, 5 bases at V and 8 bases at J, with 13 bases in the middle. The CDR3 sequence is 12 residues long. The CDR3 is CASSKQLGQQYF. The CDR3 DNA reads as TGTGCCAGCAGTAAGCAATTGGGCCAGCAGTACTTC.

V gene TRBV4-2 combines with J gene TRBJ2-3, with TRBD2 identical over 11 bases. The V gene end was trimmed by 3 bases and the J gene end by 1 base; junction bases not matched to a gene: 6. Germline V gene data show CDR1 as LGHNA and CDR2 as YNFKEQ. CDR3 size: 17 residues. CDR3 in amino acids: CASSQGGTSGRTDTQYF. The CDR3 DNA is TGTGCCAGCAGCCAGGGGGGGACTAGCGGACGCACAGATACGCAGTATTTT.

The chain has TRBV30 and TRBJ2-3, with TRBD2 identical over 15 bases. This CDR3 has 17 amino acids. The V and J ends lost 8 bases and 0 bases, in that order; junction bases with no gene match: 9. Looked up from germline, CDR1 is GTSNPN and CDR2 is SVGIG (reference sequence). The CDR3 coding sequence is TGTGCCACGGGACTAGCGGGGGGCTTTCCTAGCACAGATACGCAGTATTTT. As protein: CATGLAGGFPSTDTQYF.

The rearrangement joins TRBV5-1 to TRBJ1-2; D unclear. V was shortened by 3 bases and J by 0 bases, with 12 bases between the two germline ends. In germline, CDR1 is SGHRS, CDR2 YFSETQ. The CDR3 spans 15 residues. For the CDR3, the DNA is TGCGCCAGCAGCTGGTCAGGCACCTCTAACTATGGCTACACCTTC. Its protein product is CASSWSGTSNYGYTF.

The chain joins TRBV5-1 to TRBJ2-6; no definite D call. From germline, CDR1 is SGHRS and CDR2 YFSETQ. With 2 bases removed from V and 2 bases from J, the gap between germline ends came to 5 bases. The CDR3 consists of 14 residues. The CDR3 region has the DNA TGCGCCAGCAGCTTTTTCGCTGGGGCCAACGTCCTGACTTTC. Residues: CASSFFAGANVLTF.

V and J are TRBV19 and TRBJ2-5; no definite D call. CDR1 is LNHDA, CDR2 SQIVND, per germline (reference sequence). Trimming took 3 bases from V and 5 from J, leaving 19 bases between them. The CDR3 is 16 residues long. Here the CDR3 reads CASSIRVWKGLETQYF. The CDR3 bases are TGTGCCAGTAGTATTCGGGTGTGGAAGGGATTGGAGACCCAGTACTTC.

The chain couples TRBV3-1 (or the pseudogene TRBV3-2) to TRBJ2-1; 9 nucleotides line up with TRBD1. The CDR3 extends over 16 amino acids. CDR1 LGHDT and CDR2 YNNKEL come from the germline V gene (reference sequence). V gave up 3 bases and J gave up 6 bases; unmatched junction bases: 9. Here the CDR3 DNA reads TGTGCCAGCAGCCAGGAGACAGGGGGTCCCTCCAATGAGCAGTTCTTC. It encodes CASSQETGGPSNEQFF.

The V gene is TRBV11-2, the J gene TRBJ2-1; 7 bases fit TRBD1. Germline lookup yields CDR1 SGHAT and CDR2 FQNNGV. After removal of 4 bases from V and 4 bases from J, the junction contained 7 bases not matched to a gene. This CDR3 has 15 amino acids. CDR3 DNA: TGTGCCAGCAGCTCCACCGGGACAGCGTACAATGAGCAGTTCTTC. This codes for CASSSTGTAYNEQFF.

The chain has TRBV2 and TRBJ1-5; D call uncertain. From germline, CDR1 is SNHLY and CDR2 FYNNEI. V was shortened by 8 bases and J by 4 bases, with 12 bases between the two germline ends. The CDR3 extends over 13 amino acids. CDR3 nucleotides: TGTGCCAGCCACCGGGAAAGTAATCAGCCCCAGCATTTT. Protein product: CASHRESNQPQHF.

In its sample, this clone was seen once. The genes are TRBV7-9 and TRBJ1-3; no reliable D call. The germline V and J ends were trimmed by 6 bases and 4 bases, with 10 bases remaining between them. Germline CDR1 is SEHNR and CDR2 is FQNEAQ (reference sequence). CDR3 length: 13 amino acids. As DNA, the CDR3 is TGTGCCAGCAGGTACCTAACAGGAAACACCATATATTTT. It yields the protein CASRYLTGNTIYF.

This clone appeared many times. The chain employs TRBV11-1 and TRBJ2-3, with D unresolved. Trimming pared 5 bases from V and 1 base from J, leaving 13 bases between. Germline-derived CDR1 and CDR2 are SGHAT and FQDESV (reference sequence). This CDR3 region has 15 residues. CDR3 DNA: TGTGCCAGCAGCGTACCATCTCTCGGCACAGATACGCAGTATTTT. This translates into CASSVPSLGTDTQYF.

This clone was detected a few times. The rearrangement uses TRBV27 and TRBJ1-2, with TRBD1 as a possible D gene (5 bases). Per the germline V gene, CDR1 is MNHEY and CDR2 is SMNVEV (reference sequence). V was clipped by 5 bases and J by 2 bases, with 21 bases between them. The CDR3 is 17 residues long. CDR3 nucleotides: TGTGCCAGCAGTCGGGGAGGAGACCCGAACAGGAACTATGGCTACACCTTC. Translated: CASSRGGDPNRNYGYTF.

This clone was picked up a small number of times. The chain is built from TRBV11-1 and TRBJ2-1; D gene ambiguous. CDR3 length: 12 residues. Looked up from germline, CDR1 is SGHAT and CDR2 is FQDESV (reference sequence). The germline V and J ends were trimmed by 5 bases and 7 bases, with 9 bases remaining between them. CDR3 region: CASSVLSNEQFF. The CDR3 region has the DNA TGTGCCAGCAGCGTCCTCTCTAATGAGCAGTTCTTC.

This rearrangement joins TRBV2 to TRBJ1-1; D perhaps matches TRBD1 (6 bases). Trimming removed 7 bases at V and 4 bases at J, with 16 bases between. Germline V gene sequence: CDR1 SNHLY, CDR2 FYNNEI. The CDR3 is 14 residues long. The CDR3 DNA follows: TGTGCCAGCACGCAGGGGAATTTCATCACTGAAGCTTTCTTT. Amino acid sequence: CASTQGNFITEAFF. The full variable domain, its missing parts supplied by reference TRBV2 and TRBJ1-1, is EPEVTQTPSHQVTQMGQEVILRCVPISNHLYFYWYRQILGQKVEFLVSFYNNEISEKSEIFDDQFSVERPDGSNFTLKIRSTKLEDSAMYFCASTQGNFITEAFFGQGTRLTVV.

Only a few counts were recorded for this clone. This chain links TRBV10-3 with TRBJ2-3; 11 bases align to TRBD2. This CDR3 spans 18 amino acids. CDR1 is ENHRY and CDR2 is SYGVKD in the germline V gene. V dropped 0 bases and J dropped 4; count of bases not matched to a gene: 9. CDR3 loop: CAISESSGGARLPDTQYF. The CDR3 nucleotides are TGTGCCATCAGTGAGTCTAGCGGGGGGGCACGTCTCCCAGATACGCAGTATTTT.